This TCR beta chain was documented in a study of blood T cell repertoires in COVID-19. Study overall: Acute and convalescent COVID-19 samples came from the United States, Italy and Spain. From T cells, B-cell-depleted T cells, or PBMCs came the material, which was cDNA or gDNA.

This clone appeared a few times. Authors' data handling: Amplifying reference gene primers gave estimates of nucleated cell counts. Using immunoSEQ multiplex PCR, the repertoire was profiled, and TCRdb retains in-frame clones only, with some absent. The V and J calls and the clone size are those of that table, but D and trimming were determined from the DNA. The sample consists of fewer than 85,000 clones, over 65% of them appearing once. The sequence was obtained from a woman between 65 and 79 years old with acute or convalescent COVID-19. The sample taken for sequencing was peripheral blood.

The CDR3 coding sequence is TGCAGCGTTAGGGGGGGGTTATCGATCGGACGGCCTCCCTACGAGCAGTACTTC. Residues: CSVRGGLSIGRPPYEQYF. The rearrangement links TRBV29-1 to TRBJ2-7, with a tentative D call TRBD2 (7 bases). The germline gives CDR1 SQVTM, CDR2 ANQGSEA. V shed 5 bases and J shed 2 bases, with 28 bases lying between them. The CDR3 sequence is 18 residues long.